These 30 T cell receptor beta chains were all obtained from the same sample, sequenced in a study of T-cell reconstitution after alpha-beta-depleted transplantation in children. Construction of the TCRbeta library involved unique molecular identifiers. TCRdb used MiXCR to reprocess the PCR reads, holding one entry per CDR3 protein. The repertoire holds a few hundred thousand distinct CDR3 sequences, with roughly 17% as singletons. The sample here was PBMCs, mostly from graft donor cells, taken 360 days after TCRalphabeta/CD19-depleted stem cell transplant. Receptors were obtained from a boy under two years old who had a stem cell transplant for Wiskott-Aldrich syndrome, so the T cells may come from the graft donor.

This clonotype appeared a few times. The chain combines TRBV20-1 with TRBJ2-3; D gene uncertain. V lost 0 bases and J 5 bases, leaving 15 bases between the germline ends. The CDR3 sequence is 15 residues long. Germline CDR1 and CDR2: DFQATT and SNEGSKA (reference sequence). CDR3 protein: CSARERVRTVDTQYF. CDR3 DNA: TGCAGTGCTAGAGAGAGAGTCCGGACCGTAGATACGCAGTATTTT.

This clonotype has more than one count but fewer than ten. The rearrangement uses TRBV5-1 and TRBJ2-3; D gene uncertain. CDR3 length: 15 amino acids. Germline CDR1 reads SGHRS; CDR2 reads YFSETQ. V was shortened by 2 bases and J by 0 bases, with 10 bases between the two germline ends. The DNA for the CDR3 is TGCGCCAGCAGCTTACGGAGACCTAGCACAGATACGCAGTATTTT. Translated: CASSLRRPSTDTQYF.

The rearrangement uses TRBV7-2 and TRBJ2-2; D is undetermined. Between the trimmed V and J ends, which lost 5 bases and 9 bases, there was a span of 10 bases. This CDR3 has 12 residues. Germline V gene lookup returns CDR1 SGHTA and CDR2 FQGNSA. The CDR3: CASSPNHRELFF. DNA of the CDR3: TGTGCCAGCAGCCCCAACCACCGGGAGCTGTTTTTT.

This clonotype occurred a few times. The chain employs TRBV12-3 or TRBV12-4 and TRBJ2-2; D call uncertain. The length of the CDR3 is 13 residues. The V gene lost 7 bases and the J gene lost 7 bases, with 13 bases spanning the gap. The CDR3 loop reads CASTLFWVGELFF. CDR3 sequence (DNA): TGTGCCAGCACCCTCTTCTGGGTCGGGGAGCTGTTTTTT.

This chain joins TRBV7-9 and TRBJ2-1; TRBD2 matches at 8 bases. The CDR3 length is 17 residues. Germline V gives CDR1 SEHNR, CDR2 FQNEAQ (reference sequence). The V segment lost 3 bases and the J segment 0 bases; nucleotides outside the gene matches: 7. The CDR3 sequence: CASSFTSGGLSYNEQFF. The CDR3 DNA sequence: TGTGCCAGCAGCTTCACTAGCGGCGGCCTCTCCTACAATGAGCAGTTCTTC.

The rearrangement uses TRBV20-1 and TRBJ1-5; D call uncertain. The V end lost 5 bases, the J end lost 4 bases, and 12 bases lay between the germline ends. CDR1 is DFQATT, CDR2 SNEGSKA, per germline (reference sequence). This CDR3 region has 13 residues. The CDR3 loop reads CSAGPGRNQPQHF. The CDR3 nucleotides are TGCAGTGCTGGCCCCGGGAGAAATCAGCCCCAGCATTTT.

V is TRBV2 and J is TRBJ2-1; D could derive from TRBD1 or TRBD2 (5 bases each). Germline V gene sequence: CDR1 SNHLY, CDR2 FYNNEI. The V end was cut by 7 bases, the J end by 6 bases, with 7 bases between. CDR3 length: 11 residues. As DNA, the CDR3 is TGTGCCAGCATCGGGGCCAATGAGCAGTTCTTC. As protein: CASIGANEQFF.

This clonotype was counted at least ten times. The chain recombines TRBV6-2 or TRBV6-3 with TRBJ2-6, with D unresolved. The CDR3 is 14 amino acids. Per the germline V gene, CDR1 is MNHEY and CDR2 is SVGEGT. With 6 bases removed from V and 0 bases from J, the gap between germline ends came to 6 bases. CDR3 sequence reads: CASREYSGANVLTF. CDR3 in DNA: TGTGCCAGCAGAGAATACTCTGGGGCCAACGTCCTGACTTTC.

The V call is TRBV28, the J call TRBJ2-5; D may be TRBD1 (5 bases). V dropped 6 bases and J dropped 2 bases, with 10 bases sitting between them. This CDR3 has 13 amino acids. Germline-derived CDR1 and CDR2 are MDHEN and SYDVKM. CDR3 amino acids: CASRPTVQETQYF. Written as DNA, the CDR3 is TGTGCCAGCAGGCCGACAGTTCAAGAGACCCAGTACTTC.

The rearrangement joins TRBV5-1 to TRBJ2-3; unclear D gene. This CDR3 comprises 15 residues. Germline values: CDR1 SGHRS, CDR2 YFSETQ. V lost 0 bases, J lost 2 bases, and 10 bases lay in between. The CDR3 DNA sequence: TGCGCCAGCAGCTTGGAAGGTTACCCCACAGATACGCAGTATTTT. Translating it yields CASSLEGYPTDTQYF.

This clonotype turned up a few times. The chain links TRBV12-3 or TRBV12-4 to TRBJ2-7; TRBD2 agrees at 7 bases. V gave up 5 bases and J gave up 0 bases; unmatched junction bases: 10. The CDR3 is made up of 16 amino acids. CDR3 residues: CASSPRLAADSYEQYF. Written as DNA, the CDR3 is TGTGCCAGCAGTCCCCGACTAGCCGCCGACTCCTACGAGCAGTACTTC.

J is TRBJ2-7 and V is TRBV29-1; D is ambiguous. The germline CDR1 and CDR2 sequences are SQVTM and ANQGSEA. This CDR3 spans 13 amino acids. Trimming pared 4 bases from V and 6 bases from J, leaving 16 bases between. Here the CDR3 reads CSVALDLISEQYF. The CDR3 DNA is TGCAGCGTTGCTCTAGACCTCATTAGCGAGCAGTACTTC.

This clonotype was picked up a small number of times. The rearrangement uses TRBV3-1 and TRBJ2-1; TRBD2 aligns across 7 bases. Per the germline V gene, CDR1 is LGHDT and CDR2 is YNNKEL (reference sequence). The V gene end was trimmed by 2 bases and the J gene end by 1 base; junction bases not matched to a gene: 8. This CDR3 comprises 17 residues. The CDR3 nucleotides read TGTGCCAGCAGCCAATTCTCTAGCGGAACATCCTACAATGAGCAGTTCTTC. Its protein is CASSQFSSGTSYNEQFF.

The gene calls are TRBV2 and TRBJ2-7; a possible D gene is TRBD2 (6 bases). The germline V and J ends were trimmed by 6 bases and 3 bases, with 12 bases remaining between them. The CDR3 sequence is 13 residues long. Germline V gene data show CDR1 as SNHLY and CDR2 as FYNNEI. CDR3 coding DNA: TGTGCCAGCAGAGCCGGGACTTACTACGAGCAGTACTTC. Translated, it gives CASRAGTYYEQYF.

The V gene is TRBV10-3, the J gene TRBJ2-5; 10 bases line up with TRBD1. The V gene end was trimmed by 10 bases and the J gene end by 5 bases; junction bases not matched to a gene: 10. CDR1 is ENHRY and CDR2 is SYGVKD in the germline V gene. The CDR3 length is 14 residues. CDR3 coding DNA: TGTGCCACCGGCCGGGACAGGGGACGGGAGACCCAGTACTTC. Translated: CATGRDRGRETQYF.

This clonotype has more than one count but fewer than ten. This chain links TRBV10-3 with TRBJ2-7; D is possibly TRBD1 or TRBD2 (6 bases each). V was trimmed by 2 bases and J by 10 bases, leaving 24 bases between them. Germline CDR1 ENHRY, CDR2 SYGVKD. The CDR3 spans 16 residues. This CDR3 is CAISERGTRERGAQYF. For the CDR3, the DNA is TGTGCCATCAGTGAGAGGGGGACAAGGGAGAGGGGGGCACAGTACTTC.

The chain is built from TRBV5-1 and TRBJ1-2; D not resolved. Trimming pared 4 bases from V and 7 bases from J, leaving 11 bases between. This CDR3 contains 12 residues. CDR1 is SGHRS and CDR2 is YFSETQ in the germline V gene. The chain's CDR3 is CASSLDRAGYTF. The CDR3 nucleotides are TGCGCCAGCAGCCTTGATAGGGCTGGCTACACCTTC.

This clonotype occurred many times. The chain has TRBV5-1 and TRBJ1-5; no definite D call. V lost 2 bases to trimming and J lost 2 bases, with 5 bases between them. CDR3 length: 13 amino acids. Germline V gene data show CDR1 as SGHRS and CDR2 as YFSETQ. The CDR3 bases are TGCGCCAGCAGCTTTTTGGGCAATCAGCCCCAGCATTTT. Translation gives CASSFLGNQPQHF.

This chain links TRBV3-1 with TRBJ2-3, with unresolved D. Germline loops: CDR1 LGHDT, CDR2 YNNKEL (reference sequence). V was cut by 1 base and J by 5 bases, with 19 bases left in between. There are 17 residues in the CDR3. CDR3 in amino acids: CASSQVFATPVLDTQYF. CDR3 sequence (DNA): TGTGCCAGCAGCCAAGTCTTCGCGACACCGGTTTTAGATACGCAGTATTTT.

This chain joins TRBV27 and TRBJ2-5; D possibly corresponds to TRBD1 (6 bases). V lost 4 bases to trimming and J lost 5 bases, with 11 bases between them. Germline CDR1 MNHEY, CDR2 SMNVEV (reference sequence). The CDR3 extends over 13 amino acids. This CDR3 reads CASSYTGKETQYF. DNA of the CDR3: TGTGCCAGCAGTTATACAGGGAAGGAGACCCAGTACTTC.

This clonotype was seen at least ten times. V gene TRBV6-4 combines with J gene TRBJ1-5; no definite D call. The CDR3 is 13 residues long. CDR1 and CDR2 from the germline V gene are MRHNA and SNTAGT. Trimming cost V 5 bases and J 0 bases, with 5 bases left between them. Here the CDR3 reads CASSQDSNQPQHF. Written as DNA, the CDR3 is TGTGCCAGCAGTCAGGATAGCAATCAGCCCCAGCATTTT.

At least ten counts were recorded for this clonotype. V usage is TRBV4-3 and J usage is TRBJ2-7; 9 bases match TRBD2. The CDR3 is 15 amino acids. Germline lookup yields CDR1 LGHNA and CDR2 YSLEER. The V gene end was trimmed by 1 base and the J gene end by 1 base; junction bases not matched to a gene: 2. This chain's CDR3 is CASSQGLAVSYEQYF. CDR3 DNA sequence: TGCGCCAGCAGCCAAGGACTAGCGGTTTCCTACGAGCAGTACTTC.

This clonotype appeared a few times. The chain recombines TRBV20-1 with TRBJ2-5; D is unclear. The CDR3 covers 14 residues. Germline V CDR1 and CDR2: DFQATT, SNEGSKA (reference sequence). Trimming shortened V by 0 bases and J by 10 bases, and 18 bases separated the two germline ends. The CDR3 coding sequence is TGCAGTGCTAGAGAACAGCCACCGCTACGAGGCCAGTACTTC. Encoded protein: CSAREQPPLRGQYF.

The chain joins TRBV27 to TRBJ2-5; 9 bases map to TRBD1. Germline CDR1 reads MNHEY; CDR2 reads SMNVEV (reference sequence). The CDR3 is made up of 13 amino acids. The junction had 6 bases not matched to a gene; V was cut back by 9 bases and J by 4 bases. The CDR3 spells CARRRDRVETQYF. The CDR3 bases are TGTGCCAGACGTAGGGACAGGGTAGAGACCCAGTACTTC.

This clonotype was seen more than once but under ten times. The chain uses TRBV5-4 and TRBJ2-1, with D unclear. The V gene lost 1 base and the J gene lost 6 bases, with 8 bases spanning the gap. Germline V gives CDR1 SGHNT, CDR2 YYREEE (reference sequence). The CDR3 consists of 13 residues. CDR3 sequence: CASSLPRSNEQFF. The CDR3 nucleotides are TGTGCCAGCAGCTTGCCCCGGAGCAATGAGCAGTTCTTC.

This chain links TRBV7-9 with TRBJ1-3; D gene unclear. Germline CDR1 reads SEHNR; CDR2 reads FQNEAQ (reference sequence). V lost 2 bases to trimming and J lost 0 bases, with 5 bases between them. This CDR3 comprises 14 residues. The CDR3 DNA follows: TGTGCCAGCAGCTTATCCGCCTCTGGAAACACCATATATTTT. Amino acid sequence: CASSLSASGNTIYF.

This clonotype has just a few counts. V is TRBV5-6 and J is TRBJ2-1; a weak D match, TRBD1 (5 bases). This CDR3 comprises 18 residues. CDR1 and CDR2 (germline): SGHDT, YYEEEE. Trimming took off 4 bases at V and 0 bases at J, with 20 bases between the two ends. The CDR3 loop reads CASSPTRGLPGSYNEQFF. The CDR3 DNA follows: TGTGCCAGCAGCCCTACAAGGGGCCTACCGGGCTCCTACAATGAGCAGTTCTTC.

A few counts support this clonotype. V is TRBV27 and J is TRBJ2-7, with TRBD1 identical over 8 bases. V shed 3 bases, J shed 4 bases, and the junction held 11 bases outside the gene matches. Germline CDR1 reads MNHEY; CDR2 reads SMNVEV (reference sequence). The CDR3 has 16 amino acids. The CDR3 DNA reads TGTGCCAGCAGTTTTAGGCAGGGGGCAGGGGCGTACGAGCAGTACTTC. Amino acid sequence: CASSFRQGAGAYEQYF.

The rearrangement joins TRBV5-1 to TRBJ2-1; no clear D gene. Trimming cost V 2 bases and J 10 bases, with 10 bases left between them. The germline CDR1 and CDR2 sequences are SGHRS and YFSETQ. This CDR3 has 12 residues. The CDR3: CASSFPELEQFF. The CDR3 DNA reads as TGCGCCAGCAGCTTCCCTGAGCTGGAGCAGTTCTTC.

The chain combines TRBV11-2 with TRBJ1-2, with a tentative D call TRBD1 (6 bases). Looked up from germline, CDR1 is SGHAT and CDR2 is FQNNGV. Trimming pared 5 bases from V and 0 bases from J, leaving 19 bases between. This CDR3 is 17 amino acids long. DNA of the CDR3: TGTGCCAGCAGCCATATCACCGGTCAGGGGTCTAACTATGGCTACACCTTC. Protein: CASSHITGQGSNYGYTF.